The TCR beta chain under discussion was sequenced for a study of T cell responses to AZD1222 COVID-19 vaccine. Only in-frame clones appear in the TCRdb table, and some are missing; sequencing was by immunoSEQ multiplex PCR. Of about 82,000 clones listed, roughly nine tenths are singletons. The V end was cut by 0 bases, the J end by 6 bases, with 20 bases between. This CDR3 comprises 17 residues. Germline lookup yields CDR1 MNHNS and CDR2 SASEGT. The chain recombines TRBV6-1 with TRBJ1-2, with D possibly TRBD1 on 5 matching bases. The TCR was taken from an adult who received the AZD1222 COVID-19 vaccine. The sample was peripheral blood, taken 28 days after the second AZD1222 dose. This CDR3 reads CASSEALPGQIWNGYTF. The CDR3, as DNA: TGTGCCAGCAGTGAAGCGCTTCCAGGACAAATATGGAATGGCTACACCTTC.